Following are 18 T cell receptor beta chains from one sample sequenced in a study of blood T cell repertoires in COVID-19. Sequencing used immunoSEQ multiplex PCR; TCRdb keeps in-frame clones, though not all of them. The sample lists around 190,000 clones; roughly 87% were seen once. The sample consisted of peripheral blood. These TCRs come from a young man who had recovered from COVID-19.

Points on this clone: Germline and junction disagree at one end, which may indicate a read error. J is TRBJ2-1 and V is TRBV7-3, with TRBD2 identical over 12 bases. The CDR3 covers 16 residues. Looked up from germline, CDR1 is SGHTA and CDR2 is FQGTGA. In DNA form, the CDR3 reads TGTGCCAGCAGCTTAACCCCCCTAGCGGGAGGGCCGGAGCTGTTCTTC. This translates into CASSLTPLAGGPELFF.

The chain recombines TRBV2 with TRBJ2-1, with D possibly TRBD2 on 6 matching bases. V was shortened by 5 bases and J by 8 bases, with 19 bases between the two germline ends. CDR3 length: 15 residues. In germline, CDR1 is SNHLY, CDR2 FYNNEI. Written as DNA, the CDR3 is TGTGCCAGCAGTAGAAGACTAGGTCACACAGATGAGCAGTTCTTC. Its translation is CASSRRLGHTDEQFF.

Only one count was recorded for this clone. The chain couples TRBV12-5 to TRBJ2-1; 10 nucleotides match TRBD2. The germline gives CDR1 LGHNT, CDR2 FRNRAP. V gave up 1 base and J gave up 5 bases; unmatched junction bases: 2. CDR3 length: 15 amino acids. The CDR3 loop reads CASGLGLAGNNEQFF. The CDR3 nucleotides are TGTGCTAGTGGTTTGGGACTAGCGGGTAACAATGAGCAGTTCTTC.

This rearrangement joins TRBV9 to TRBJ1-2; 9 bases are a match to TRBD1. Germline lookup yields CDR1 SGDLS and CDR2 YYNGEE. The V and J ends lost 4 bases and 0 bases, in that order; junction bases with no gene match: 10. This CDR3 is built from 17 residues. CDR3 in amino acids: CASSSRTGELTNYGYTF. The CDR3 nucleotides are TGTGCCAGCAGCTCACGGACAGGGGAATTAACTAACTATGGCTACACCTTC.

This chain uses TRBV4-3 with TRBJ2-7; a weak D match, TRBD1 (6 bases). Trimming stripped 3 bases from V and 4 bases from J, with 16 bases between. CDR3 length: 15 amino acids. Germline V gene lookup returns CDR1 LGHNA and CDR2 YSLEER. CDR3 sequence (DNA): TGCGCCAGCAGCCAGATGACAGGCGGAGATTACGAGCAGTACTTC. This gives the protein CASSQMTGGDYEQYF.

The chain is built from TRBV11-3 and TRBJ2-2; possible D gene TRBD1, 8 bases. Germline CDR1 reads SGHNT; CDR2 reads YENEEA. This CDR3 is built from 16 residues. V lost 6 bases to trimming and J lost 3 bases, with 17 bases between them. The CDR3 here is CASRRTGREDTGELFF. The CDR3 region has the DNA TGTGCCAGCAGGAGGACAGGGAGGGAGGACACCGGGGAGCTGTTTTTT.

V and J are TRBV9 and TRBJ2-7, with TRBD1 matching 8 bases. The CDR3 is 15 amino acids. After removal of 2 bases from V and 2 bases from J, the junction contained 6 bases not matched to a gene. Germline lookup yields CDR1 SGDLS and CDR2 YYNGEE. The CDR3 sequence is CASSVSPGQAYEQYF. The CDR3 coding sequence is TGTGCCAGCAGCGTCTCTCCGGGACAGGCCTACGAGCAGTACTTC.

The V call is TRBV5-1, the J call TRBJ2-5; a weak D match, TRBD2 (5 bases). Germline CDR1 and CDR2: SGHRS and YFSETQ. The germline V and J ends were trimmed by 1 base and 3 bases, with 13 bases remaining between them. The CDR3 spans 15 residues. The CDR3 sequence is CASSLYGLPEETQYF. Here the CDR3 DNA reads TGCGCCAGCAGCTTGTACGGACTGCCGGAAGAGACCCAGTACTTC.

This clone was observed a single time. This chain joins TRBV10-3 and TRBJ1-2, with a weak D call TRBD1 (5 bases). The CDR3 loop spans 11 amino acids. Trimming took off 7 bases at V and 4 bases at J, with 7 bases between the two ends. In germline, CDR1 is ENHRY, CDR2 SYGVKD. The CDR3 region is CAITGAYGYTF. CDR3 DNA: TGTGCCATCACTGGGGCCTATGGCTACACCTTC.

The chain uses TRBV28 and TRBJ2-1; the D gene is possibly TRBD1 (6 bases). The CDR3 sequence is 15 residues long. Germline V gives CDR1 MDHEN, CDR2 SYDVKM. V lost 3 bases, J lost 7 bases, and 16 bases lay in between. CDR3 bases: TGTGCCAGCAGTTTTGAGGGGGTAAAAGTTAATGAGCAGTTCTTC. This translates into CASSFEGVKVNEQFF.

This chain joins TRBV7-9 and TRBJ1-6; the match to TRBD1 covers 8 bases. J lost 7 bases, V lost 5 bases, and 10 bases had no gene match. Germline assignment: CDR1 SEHNR and CDR2 FQNEAQ (reference sequence). The CDR3 has 16 residues. The CDR3 here is CASSQRPDRENSPLHF. The CDR3 nucleotides read TGTGCCAGCAGCCAACGCCCGGACAGGGAGAATTCACCCCTCCACTTT.

The rearrangement joins TRBV28 to TRBJ1-1; TRBD1 might be the D (5 bases). V was shortened by 6 bases and J by 3 bases, with 11 bases between the two germline ends. Per germline, CDR1 MDHEN and CDR2 SYDVKM. The CDR3 consists of 13 residues. The CDR3 DNA follows: TGTGCCAGCAGCCAGGGAAGGGACACTGAAGCTTTCTTT. Translation gives CASSQGRDTEAFF.

A single count supports this clone. The chain carries TRBV18 and TRBJ1-4; no definite D call. The CDR3 spans 13 residues. CDR1 KGHSH and CDR2 LQKENI come from the germline V gene. Trimming left V 6 bases short and J 8 bases short, with 13 bases between. The CDR3 bases are TGTGCCAGCTCCCCTTATGATGCGGAAAAACTGTTTTTT. It encodes CASSPYDAEKLFF.

A few counts support this clone. The chain joins TRBV9 to TRBJ2-2, with a tentative D call TRBD2 (5 bases). This CDR3 spans 15 amino acids. Germline V gene lookup returns CDR1 SGDLS and CDR2 YYNGEE. The V gene lost 4 bases and the J gene lost 2 bases, with 12 bases spanning the gap. The CDR3 nucleotides read TGTGCCAGCAGCCTAACGGGGATTAACACCGGGGAGCTGTTTTTT. This gives the protein CASSLTGINTGELFF.

The chain couples TRBV28 to TRBJ1-5; no clear D gene. Germline CDR1 reads MDHEN; CDR2 reads SYDVKM. V was cut by 6 bases and J by 0 bases, with 12 bases left in between. This CDR3 has 15 amino acids. The DNA of the CDR3 is TGTGCCAGCAGCCAAAGTGCCTATAGCAATCAGCCCCAGCATTTT. Translated, it gives CASSQSAYSNQPQHF.

This chain links TRBV11-2 with TRBJ1-2, with a possible D match to TRBD1 (6 bases). Germline V CDR1 and CDR2: SGHAT, FQNNGV. V was pared by 4 bases and J by 5 bases, with 11 bases between. The CDR3 loop spans 13 amino acids. Here the CDR3 reads CASSSGRGYGYTF. The CDR3 DNA is TGTGCCAGCAGCTCCGGCAGGGGTTATGGCTACACCTTC.

This clone was detected once. The chain is built from TRBV11-2 and TRBJ2-7; 7 nucleotides align to TRBD2. Germline-derived CDR1 and CDR2 are SGHAT and FQNNGV. The length of the CDR3 is 17 residues. The trim removed 0 bases at V and 4 bases at J, leaving 12 bases unmatched. The CDR3 coding sequence is TGTGCCAGCAGCTTAGACCCTAGCGGAGTGGTGGGGTACGAGCAGTACTTC. It yields the protein CASSLDPSGVVGYEQYF.

This clone came up a few times. V usage is TRBV28 and J usage is TRBJ1-4; D possibly corresponds to TRBD1 (6 bases). Trimming took off 4 bases at V and 5 bases at J, with 17 bases between the two ends. Germline V gene sequence: CDR1 MDHEN, CDR2 SYDVKM. This CDR3 is 16 amino acids long. CDR3 sequence: CASSSFQGLGNEKLFF. CDR3 coding DNA: TGTGCCAGCAGTTCTTTTCAGGGGTTGGGGAATGAAAAACTGTTTTTT.